The 28 T cell receptor beta chains in this list originate from one sample, sequenced in a study of blood T cell repertoires in COVID-19. Sequencing was performed with immunoSEQ multiplex PCR; in TCRdb, only in-frame clones are kept and a portion is missing. The sample carries hundreds of thousands of clones, 75% to 90% recorded once. Input material: peripheral blood. Receptor source: a woman aged 55-69 years with acute or convalescent COVID-19.

The J gene is TRBJ2-1, the V gene TRBV24-1, with D possibly matching TRBD1 (6 bases). Germline V gene lookup returns CDR1 KGHDR and CDR2 SFDVKD. CDR3 size: 16 residues. V was clipped by 4 bases and J by 1 base, with 13 bases between them. The CDR3 DNA follows: TGTGCCACCAGTGACCCCGACAGGCCTTCCTACAATGAGCAGTTCTTC. Translation: CATSDPDRPSYNEQFF.

The rearrangement joins TRBV6-2 or TRBV6-3 to TRBJ1-5; 9 bases align to TRBD1. The trim removed 4 bases at V and 5 bases at J, leaving 6 bases unmatched. The CDR3 has 15 residues. Germline V lookup: CDR1 MNHEY, CDR2 SVGEGT. CDR3 sequence reads: CASSWGQGNYQPQHF. Here the CDR3 DNA reads TGTGCCAGCAGTTGGGGACAGGGTAACTATCAGCCCCAGCATTTT.

The V gene is TRBV4-2, the J gene TRBJ1-2; 8 nucleotides align to TRBD1. V dropped 0 bases and J dropped 3; count of bases not matched to a gene: 12. Germline V gives CDR1 LGHNA, CDR2 YNFKEQ. This CDR3 spans 18 amino acids. The CDR3 sequence is CASSQESGQGSSYYGYTF. CDR3 coding DNA: TGTGCCAGCAGCCAAGAAAGCGGACAGGGCTCTTCTTACTATGGCTACACCTTC.

The rearrangement uses TRBV3-1 (or the pseudogene TRBV3-2) and TRBJ1-3; D is unclear. Per the germline V gene, CDR1 is LGHDT and CDR2 is YNNKEL (reference sequence). The CDR3 sequence is 14 residues long. V gave up 2 bases and J gave up 1 base, with 6 bases separating them. The CDR3 DNA is TGTGCCAGCAGCCAATCGGGGTCTGGAAACACCATATATTTT. It codes for CASSQSGSGNTIYF.

V and J are TRBV28 and TRBJ2-7, with TRBD2 matching over 10 bases. The CDR3 has 14 residues. Germline assignment: CDR1 MDHEN and CDR2 SYDVKM. V trimming: 4 bases; J trimming: 4 bases; junction bases outside the gene matches: 4. CDR3 coding DNA: TGTGCCAGCAGTTCAGCGGGGGGGCGGTACGAGCAGTACTTC. It encodes CASSSAGGRYEQYF.

This clone was seen only a few times. V gene TRBV19 combines with J gene TRBJ1-3; TRBD1 might be the D (5 bases). The CDR3 has 13 amino acids. Germline V gene lookup returns CDR1 LNHDA and CDR2 SQIVND (reference sequence). The V and J ends lost 5 bases and 5 bases respectively, with 10 bases between them. The CDR3 reads CASSLTERNTIYF. DNA for the CDR3: TGTGCCAGTAGTTTGACAGAGCGAAACACCATATATTTT.

This clone appeared a single time. The chain is built from TRBV10-2 and TRBJ2-1; TRBD2 matches at 13 bases. CDR1 is WSHSY, CDR2 SAAADI, per germline. The V gene end was trimmed by 6 bases and the J gene end by 4 bases; junction bases not matched to a gene: 3. This CDR3 region has 15 residues. CDR3 in amino acids: CASRGLAGTYNEQFF. The CDR3 coding sequence is TGCGCCAGCAGGGGACTAGCGGGAACGTACAATGAGCAGTTCTTC.

This chain links TRBV18 with TRBJ1-4; 7 nucleotides match TRBD1. CDR3 size: 13 residues. Germline V gene data show CDR1 as KGHSH and CDR2 as LQKENI. V was clipped by 9 bases and J by 4 bases; unmatched bases: 5. This CDR3 is CASARQGNEKLFF. The DNA of the CDR3 is TGTGCCAGTGCCCGACAGGGTAATGAAAAACTGTTTTTT.

The CDR3 sequence: CASSLTRTGYYGYTF. CDR3 coding DNA: TGTGCCAGCAGTTTAACCCGGACAGGGTACTATGGCTACACCTTC. The J gene is TRBJ1-2, the V gene TRBV28, with 8 bases matching TRBD1. Trimming removed 2 bases from V and 3 bases from J; junction bases left unmatched: 5. The CDR3 consists of 15 residues. CDR1 is MDHEN, CDR2 SYDVKM, per germline.

The chain is built from TRBV7-2 and TRBJ2-2, with 7 nucleotides matching TRBD2. Trimming removed 7 bases from V and 4 bases from J; junction bases left unmatched: 6. CDR1 and CDR2 (germline): SGHTA, FQGNSA. CDR3 size: 14 residues. CDR3 in DNA: TGTGCCAGCACGGAGGGACTACTCACCGGGGAGCTGTTTTTT. Its protein is CASTEGLLTGELFF.

The gene calls are TRBV7-2 and TRBJ2-5, with 8 bases that match TRBD1. Trimming took 3 bases from V and 4 from J; bases not matched to a gene: 4. CDR1 and CDR2 (germline): SGHTA, FQGNSA. This CDR3 region has 14 residues. As DNA, the CDR3 is TGTGCCAGCAGCTTGCGGACAGGGTCAGAGACCCAGTACTTC. It encodes CASSLRTGSETQYF.

The rearrangement joins TRBV3-1 (or the pseudogene TRBV3-2) to TRBJ1-2, with D perhaps matching TRBD1 (6 bases). CDR1 and CDR2 (germline): LGHDT, YNNKEL (reference sequence). The V and J ends lost 0 bases and 4 bases respectively, with 12 bases between them. CDR3 length: 15 amino acids. As DNA, the CDR3 is TGTGCCAGCAGCCAAGAAGGCTCCAGGGGCTATGGCTACACCTTC. Translation gives CASSQEGSRGYGYTF.

CDR3 sequence: CASSLDGSGWDNEQFF. CDR3 DNA: TGTGCCAGCAGCTTGGATGGTAGCGGGTGGGACAATGAGCAGTTCTTC. The V and J genes are TRBV5-6 and TRBJ2-1; 7 bases match TRBD2. V trimming: 0 bases; J trimming: 5 bases; junction bases outside the gene matches: 8. The CDR3 totals 16 residues. The V gene's germline CDR1 is SGHDT and CDR2 YYEEEE.

The genes are TRBV7-9 and TRBJ2-1, with 14 nucleotides matching TRBD2. The CDR3 covers 16 residues. Germline assignment: CDR1 SEHNR and CDR2 FQNEAQ (reference sequence). The V and J ends lost 5 bases and 7 bases, in that order; junction bases with no gene match: 7. The CDR3: CASSLTSGRARNEQFF. CDR3 nucleotide sequence: TGTGCCAGCAGCCTGACTAGCGGGAGGGCAAGGAATGAGCAGTTCTTC.

V and J are TRBV10-3 and TRBJ2-3; 8 bases align to TRBD2. Germline lookup yields CDR1 ENHRY and CDR2 SYGVKD. The CDR3 is 15 amino acids. The V and J ends lost 5 bases and 3 bases, in that order; junction bases with no gene match: 7. CDR3 residues: CAISKGGGRTDTQYF. The CDR3 DNA reads TGTGCCATCAGTAAGGGTGGCGGGAGGACAGATACGCAGTATTTT.

The gene calls are TRBV7-2 and TRBJ2-7; the match to TRBD2 covers 12 bases. Germline-derived CDR1 and CDR2 are SGHTA and FQGNSA. The CDR3 covers 15 residues. J was trimmed by 2 bases and V by 1 base; bases with no gene match: 0. CDR3 sequence: CASSLGLAGAYEQYF. CDR3 nucleotide sequence: TGTGCCAGCAGCTTAGGACTAGCGGGGGCCTACGAGCAGTACTTC.

This clone was recorded a few times. The chain uses TRBV5-5 and TRBJ2-5; D possibly corresponds to TRBD1 (6 bases). Germline lookup yields CDR1 SGHKS and CDR2 YYEKEE (reference sequence). This CDR3 has 15 amino acids. Between the trimmed V and J ends, which lost 0 bases and 7 bases, there was a span of 16 bases. CDR3 sequence (DNA): TGTGCCAGCAGCTTGGAGCCAGGGGAATGGGGGACCCAGTACTTC. Translation: CASSLEPGEWGTQYF.

This sequence joins TRBV11-3 and TRBJ2-1; 12 bases fit TRBD2. The germline V gene has CDR1 SGHNT and CDR2 YENEEA. V lost 1 base, J lost 7 bases, and 5 bases stayed unmatched. The CDR3 contains 16 residues. The CDR3 is CASSLALAGGPNEQFF. The CDR3 DNA reads as TGTGCCAGCAGCTTAGCCCTAGCGGGAGGGCCGAATGAGCAGTTCTTC.

Here the CDR3 DNA reads TGTGCCAGCAGCTTAGCCTGGACTGCGGGGCTAACAAGCACAGATACGCAGTATTTT. Amino acid sequence: CASSLAWTAGLTSTDTQYF. The chain recombines TRBV11-2 with TRBJ2-3, with a possible D match to TRBD2 (6 bases). This CDR3 is built from 19 residues. Germline CDR1 and CDR2: SGHAT and FQNNGV. The ends were cut back, 1 base at V and 0 bases at J, with 20 bases in the middle.

V gene TRBV20-1 combines with J gene TRBJ1-4, with no clear D. The CDR3 is 11 residues long. The germline gives CDR1 DFQATT, CDR2 SNEGSKA (reference sequence). Between the trimmed V and J ends, which lost 3 bases and 13 bases, there was a span of 12 bases. CDR3 sequence: CSASVKGGLFF. In DNA form, the CDR3 reads TGCAGTGCTAGTGTCAAAGGAGGACTGTTTTTT.

The V call is TRBV29-1, the J call TRBJ1-2; D call uncertain. The germline V and J ends were trimmed by 6 bases and 2 bases, with 10 bases remaining between them. CDR3 length equals 12 residues. Germline V gene data show CDR1 as SQVTM and CDR2 as ANQGSEA. CDR3 amino acids: CSVETGNYGYTF. CDR3 DNA: TGCAGCGTGGAAACCGGGAACTATGGCTACACCTTC.

This clone showed up just a few times. The chain uses TRBV6-4 and TRBJ2-1; 13 bases line up with TRBD2. V lost 3 bases, J lost 6 bases, and 11 bases stayed unmatched. The CDR3 sequence is 18 residues long. Germline CDR1 and CDR2: MRHNA and SNTAGT. The CDR3 region is CASSESWTSGSSGNEQFF. The CDR3, as DNA: TGTGCCAGCAGTGAGTCCTGGACTAGCGGGAGTTCAGGCAATGAGCAGTTCTTC.

CDR3 protein: CASSLTAGQGWDNEQFF. The CDR3 DNA is TGTGCCAGCAGCTTAACAGCGGGACAGGGTTGGGACAATGAGCAGTTCTTC. The chain employs TRBV7-3 and TRBJ2-1, with 9 bases matching TRBD1. CDR3 size: 17 residues. V gave up 0 bases and J gave up 5 bases; unmatched junction bases: 8. Germline assignment: CDR1 SGHTA and CDR2 FQGTGA.

The chain links TRBV11-3 to TRBJ2-1; possible D gene TRBD1, 6 bases. CDR3 length equals 15 residues. Germline V gene data show CDR1 as SGHNT and CDR2 as YENEEA. Trimming shortened V by 5 bases and J by 8 bases, and 19 bases separated the two germline ends. The CDR3 reads CASSPRGGIGDEQFF. CDR3 bases: TGTGCCAGCAGCCCCCGAGGGGGAATTGGCGATGAGCAGTTCTTC.

This rearrangement joins TRBV4-2 to TRBJ2-1, with 9 nucleotides matching TRBD2. This CDR3 is built from 15 residues. Germline trimming cut 1 base from V and 5 bases from J; bases unmatched to any gene: 3. Germline CDR1 LGHNA, CDR2 YNFKEQ. DNA of the CDR3: TGTGCCAGCAGCCAAGCCCAGCGGGGGGACAATGAGCAGTTCTTC. Protein: CASSQAQRGDNEQFF.

V usage is TRBV6-5 and J usage is TRBJ1-1; a possible D gene is TRBD1 (6 bases). Trimming took off 6 bases at V and 4 bases at J, with 15 bases between the two ends. The CDR3 runs 14 residues. The germline V gene has CDR1 MNHEY and CDR2 SVGAGI. CDR3 DNA: TGTGCCAGCAGAAGACAGGAGGCAGGCACTGAAGCTTTCTTT. This translates into CASRRQEAGTEAFF.

This chain connects TRBV5-1 to TRBJ2-1; the D gene is possibly TRBD1 (5 bases). V lost 3 bases to trimming and J lost 0 bases, with 13 bases between them. Per the germline V gene, CDR1 is SGHRS and CDR2 is YFSETQ. The CDR3 totals 16 residues. CDR3 sequence (DNA): TGCGCCAGCAGCTGGCCAGGGCAGCACTCCTACAATGAGCAGTTCTTC. This encodes CASSWPGQHSYNEQFF.

The CDR3 is CASSDAKRRYEQYF. Written as DNA, the CDR3 is TGTGCCAGCAGTGACGCGAAGCGTCGGTACGAGCAGTACTTC. The chain links TRBV6-1 to TRBJ2-7; D remains unclear. The germline CDR1 and CDR2 sequences are MNHNS and SASEGT. This CDR3 is 14 amino acids long. V shed 3 bases and J shed 4 bases, with 13 bases lying between them.